This entry is about one T cell receptor (beta chain). The data are from a study of T cell responses to AZD1222 COVID-19 vaccine. The data were produced by immunoSEQ multiplex PCR, yet TCRdb's version contains in-frame clones alone and is incomplete. The sample consists of 110,000 or so clones, around 89% of them appearing once. This sequence was found in an adult who received the AZD1222 COVID-19 vaccine. The sequencing here drew on peripheral blood, taken 28 days after the second AZD1222 dose.

The CDR3 is CASSPTGYGYTF. The DNA of the CDR3 is TGTGCCAGCAGCCCCACAGGGTACGGCTACACCTTC. V is TRBV12-3 or TRBV12-4 and J is TRBJ1-2; TRBD1 is a possible D gene (6 bases). This CDR3 region has 12 residues. With 6 bases removed from V and 8 bases from J, the gap between germline ends came to 13 bases.